These 7 T cell receptor beta chains were sequenced from one sample in a study of blood T cell repertoires in COVID-19. TCRdb's table, derived via immunoSEQ multiplex PCR, lists solely in-frame clones and lacks some. The table has over 300,000 clones, 70% to 90% seen once; the top ten hold roughly 6.7%. Material: peripheral blood. The receptors here all came from a man aged 18 to 29 who had recovered from COVID-19.

The rearrangement uses TRBV27 and TRBJ1-2, with D possibly matching TRBD1 (6 bases). The CDR3 runs to 15 residues. The V and J ends lost 0 bases and 5 bases respectively, with 13 bases between them. Germline values: CDR1 MNHEY, CDR2 SMNVEV (reference sequence). The CDR3 DNA is TGTGCCAGCAGTTTATCGGCGGGGGGCTGGTATGGCTACACCTTC. It specifies CASSLSAGGWYGYTF.

The chain links TRBV10-2 to TRBJ1-4; 10 bases are a match to TRBD1. V was pared by 6 bases and J by 2 bases, with 9 bases of the junction left unmatched. Germline CDR1 and CDR2: WSHSY and SAAADI. This CDR3 is built from 17 residues. This CDR3 is CASRPGQGTWTNEKLFF. The CDR3 region has the DNA TGCGCCAGCAGGCCGGGACAGGGGACCTGGACTAATGAAAAACTGTTTTTT.

This chain joins TRBV6-5 and TRBJ1-1; no reliable D call. Deletions cut 6 bases from V and 1 base from J, with 12 bases between. Germline V gene lookup returns CDR1 MNHEY and CDR2 SVGAGI. This CDR3 comprises 14 residues. The CDR3 reads CASRLYSKNTEAFF. CDR3 nucleotides: TGTGCCAGCAGGCTTTATAGTAAGAACACTGAAGCTTTCTTT.

The rearrangement joins TRBV6-5 to TRBJ1-5; no firm D call. The CDR3 extends over 15 amino acids. Trimming pared 0 bases from V and 2 bases from J, leaving 8 bases between. From germline, CDR1 is MNHEY and CDR2 SVGAGI. This CDR3 reads CASSYSKGGNQPQHF. The CDR3, as DNA: TGTGCCAGCAGTTACTCGAAGGGAGGCAATCAGCCCCAGCATTTT.

The rearrangement joins TRBV10-3 to TRBJ1-1; no clear D. Trimming removed 4 bases from V and 2 bases from J, with 17 bases in between. The germline CDR1 and CDR2 sequences are ENHRY and SYGVKD. The CDR3 spans 16 residues. The CDR3 bases are TGTGCCATCAGTGCTAGGTTAGGCGTTGGAAACACTGAAGCTTTCTTT. As protein: CAISARLGVGNTEAFF.

The chain links TRBV2 to TRBJ2-5; the match to TRBD1 covers 12 bases. Germline loops: CDR1 SNHLY, CDR2 FYNNEI. The CDR3 is 15 amino acids. V lost 6 bases to trimming and J lost 5 bases; unmatched junction nucleotides: 7. CDR3 sequence (DNA): TGTGCCAGCAGGGCGGGACAGGGGGCGTGGGAGACCCAGTACTTC. It yields the protein CASRAGQGAWETQYF.

This clone has only one observation. CDR3 loop: CASTKVVTDVRNIQYF. The CDR3 DNA reads TGTGCCAGCACCAAGGTTGTGACAGATGTCCGAAACATTCAGTACTTC. The rearrangement links TRBV21-1 to TRBJ2-4; TRBD1, as called in the table, went unchecked against the DNA. TRBV21-1 is an annotated pseudogene. The CDR3 consists of 16 residues.